The T cell receptor (beta chain) under discussion was sequenced for a study of T cells after yellow fever vaccination. In the study overall: Fractions of low cell number were prepared using SMART-Seq v4 Ultra Low Input.

In this sample, this clonotype turned up a few times. Its antigen remains unidentified. 5'RACE template switching generated TCR cDNA, adding a universal primer site and UMIs. MiXCR, run by TCRdb on the 5' RACE reads, gives a single entry per CDR3 protein. The data contain about 140,000 distinct CDR3 sequences, under 7% of them seen just once; the ten biggest clones take up 0.55% to 0.7%. Study-wide results and caveats: A small share of clonotypes appeared in both CD4 and CD8 compartments. FACS-sorted repertoires could contain abundant clonotypes contaminating from the bulk population.

The germline gives CDR1 SGHRS, CDR2 YFSETQ. CDR3 length: 15 amino acids. Trimming left V 0 bases short and J 2 bases short, with 8 bases between. The gene calls are TRBV5-1 and TRBJ2-2; TRBD2 might be the D (6 bases). The source is a man aged 25 to 40 who received the YFV17D yellow fever vaccine. This specimen was CD4+ T cells sorted from PBMCs, taken 10 days after the yellow fever booster vaccination. The CDR3 DNA follows: TGCGCCAGCAGCTTGGAAGCGGGCAACACCGGGGAGCTGTTTTTT. As protein: CASSLEAGNTGELFF. Drawing the rest from reference TRBV5-1 and TRBJ2-2, the complete variable domain is KAGVTQTPRYLIKTRGQQVTLSCSPISGHRSVSWYQQTPGQGLQFLFEYFSETQRNKGNFPGRFSGRQFSNSRSEMNVSTLELGDSALYLCASSLEAGNTGELFFGEGSRLTVL.